This T cell receptor beta chain was obtained from a study of blood T cell repertoires in COVID-19. Study background: COVID-19 samples from acute and convalescent phases originated in the United States, Italy and Spain. PBMCs, B-cell-depleted T cells, or T cells were the source of the cDNA or gDNA that made up the material.

The protocol was immunoSEQ multiplex PCR, while the TCRdb copy is restricted to in-frame clones and leaves out a portion. In the table there are roughly 100,000 clones, about 88% of which are singletons. Sequences were obtained from peripheral blood. This sequence was found in a man aged 50 to 59 with active or convalescent COVID-19.

CDR3 sequence reads: CASSLDRRYEQYF. In nucleotides, the CDR3 is TGTGCCAGCAGCTTAGACAGGCGGTACGAGCAGTACTTC. The chain employs TRBV7-9 and TRBJ2-7, with a possible D match to TRBD1 (5 bases). There are 13 residues in the CDR3. V shed 1 base and J shed 4 bases, with 8 bases lying between them. Germline V gene sequence: CDR1 SEHNR, CDR2 FQNEAQ (reference sequence).